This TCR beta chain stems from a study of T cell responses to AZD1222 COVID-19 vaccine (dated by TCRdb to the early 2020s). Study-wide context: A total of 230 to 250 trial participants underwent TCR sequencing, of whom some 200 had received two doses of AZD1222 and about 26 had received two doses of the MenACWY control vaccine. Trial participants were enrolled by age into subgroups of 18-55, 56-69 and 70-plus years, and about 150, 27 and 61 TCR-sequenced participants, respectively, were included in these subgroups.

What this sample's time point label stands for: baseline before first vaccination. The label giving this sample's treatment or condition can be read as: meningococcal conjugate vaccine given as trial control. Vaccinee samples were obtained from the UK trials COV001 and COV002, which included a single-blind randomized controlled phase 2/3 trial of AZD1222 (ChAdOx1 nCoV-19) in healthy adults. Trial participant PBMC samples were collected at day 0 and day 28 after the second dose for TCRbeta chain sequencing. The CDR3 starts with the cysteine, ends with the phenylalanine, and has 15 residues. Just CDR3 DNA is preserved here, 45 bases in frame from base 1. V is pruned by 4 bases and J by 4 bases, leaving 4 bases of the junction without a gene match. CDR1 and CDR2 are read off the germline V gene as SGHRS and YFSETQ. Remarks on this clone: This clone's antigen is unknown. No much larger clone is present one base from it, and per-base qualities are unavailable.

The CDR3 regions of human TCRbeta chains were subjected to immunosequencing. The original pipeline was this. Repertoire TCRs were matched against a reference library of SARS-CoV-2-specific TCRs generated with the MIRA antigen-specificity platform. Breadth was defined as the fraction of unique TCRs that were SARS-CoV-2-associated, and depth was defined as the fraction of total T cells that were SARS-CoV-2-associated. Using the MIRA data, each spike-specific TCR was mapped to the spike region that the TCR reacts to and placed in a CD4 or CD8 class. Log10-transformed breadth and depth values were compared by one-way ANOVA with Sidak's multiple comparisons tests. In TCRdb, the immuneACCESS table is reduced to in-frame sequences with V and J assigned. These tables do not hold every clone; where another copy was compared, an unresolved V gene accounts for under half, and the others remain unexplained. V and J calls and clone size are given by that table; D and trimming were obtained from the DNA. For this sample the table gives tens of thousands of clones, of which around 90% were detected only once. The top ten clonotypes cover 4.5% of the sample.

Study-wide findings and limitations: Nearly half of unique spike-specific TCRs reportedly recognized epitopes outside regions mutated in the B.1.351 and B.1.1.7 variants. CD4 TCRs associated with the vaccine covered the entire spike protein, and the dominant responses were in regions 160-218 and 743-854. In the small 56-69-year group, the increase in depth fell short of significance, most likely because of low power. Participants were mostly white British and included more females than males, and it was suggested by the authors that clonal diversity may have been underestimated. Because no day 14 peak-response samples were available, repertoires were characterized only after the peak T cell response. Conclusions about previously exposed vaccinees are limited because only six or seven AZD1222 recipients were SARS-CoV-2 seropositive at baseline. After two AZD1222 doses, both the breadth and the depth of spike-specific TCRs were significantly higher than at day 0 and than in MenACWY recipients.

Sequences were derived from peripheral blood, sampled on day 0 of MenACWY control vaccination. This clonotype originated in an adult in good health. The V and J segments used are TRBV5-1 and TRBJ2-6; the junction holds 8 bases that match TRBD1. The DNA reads TGCGCCAGCAGCACGGACAGGGCAGGGGCCAACGTCCTGACTTTC. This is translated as CASSTDRAGANVLTF.